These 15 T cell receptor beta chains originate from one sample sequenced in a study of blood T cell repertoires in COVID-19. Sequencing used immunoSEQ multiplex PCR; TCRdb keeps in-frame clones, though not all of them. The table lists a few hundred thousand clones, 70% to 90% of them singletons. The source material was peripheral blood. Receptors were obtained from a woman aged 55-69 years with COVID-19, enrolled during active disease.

The CDR3 DNA is TGTGCCAGCAGTCCTATCACGGGTGCCACTGAAGCTTTCTTT. This codes for CASSPITGATEAFF. This chain connects TRBV7-7 to TRBJ1-1; no definite D call. Germline CDR1 and CDR2: SSHAT and FNYEAQ (reference sequence). V was cut by 6 bases and J by 4 bases, with 15 bases left in between. The CDR3 covers 14 residues. Together with reference TRBV7-7 and TRBJ1-1, the CDR3 gives the full variable domain: GAGVSQSPRYKVTKRGQDVTLRCDPISSHATLYWYQQALGQGPEFLTYFNYEAQPDKSGLPSDRFSAERPEGSISTLTIQRTEQRDSAMYRCASSPITGATEAFFGQGTRLTVV.

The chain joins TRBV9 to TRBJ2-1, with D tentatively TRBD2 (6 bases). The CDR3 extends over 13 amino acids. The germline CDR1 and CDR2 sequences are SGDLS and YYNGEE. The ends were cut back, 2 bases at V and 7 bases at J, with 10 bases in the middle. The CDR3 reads CASSVRGRNEQFF. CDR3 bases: TGTGCCAGCAGCGTTCGGGGGAGGAATGAGCAGTTCTTC.

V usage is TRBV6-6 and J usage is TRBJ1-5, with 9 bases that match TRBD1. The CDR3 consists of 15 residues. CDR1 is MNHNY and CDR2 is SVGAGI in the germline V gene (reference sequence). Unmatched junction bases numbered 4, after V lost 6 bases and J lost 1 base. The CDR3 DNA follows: TGTGCCAGCAGGACAGGGGGTCGAAGCAATCAGCCCCAGCATTTT. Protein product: CASRTGGRSNQPQHF.

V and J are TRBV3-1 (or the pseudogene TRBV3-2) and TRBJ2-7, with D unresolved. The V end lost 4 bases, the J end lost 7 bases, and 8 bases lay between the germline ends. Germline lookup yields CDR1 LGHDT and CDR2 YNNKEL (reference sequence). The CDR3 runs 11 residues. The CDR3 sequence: CASSLSKEQYF. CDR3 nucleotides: TGTGCCAGCAGCCTCTCTAAGGAGCAGTACTTC.

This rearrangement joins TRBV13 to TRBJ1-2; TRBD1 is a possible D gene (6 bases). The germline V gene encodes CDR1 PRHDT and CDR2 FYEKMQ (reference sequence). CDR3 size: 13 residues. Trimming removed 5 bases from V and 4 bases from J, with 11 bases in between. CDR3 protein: CASSPTRGYGYTF. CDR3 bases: TGTGCCAGCAGCCCCACCAGGGGCTATGGCTACACCTTC.

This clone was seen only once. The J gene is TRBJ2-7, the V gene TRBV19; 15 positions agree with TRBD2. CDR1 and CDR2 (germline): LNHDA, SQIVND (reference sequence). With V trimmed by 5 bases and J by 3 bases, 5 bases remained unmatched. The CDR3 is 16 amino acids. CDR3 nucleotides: TGTGCCAGTAGTCCGCGGACTAGCGGGAGGGTCTACGAGCAGTACTTC. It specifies CASSPRTSGRVYEQYF.

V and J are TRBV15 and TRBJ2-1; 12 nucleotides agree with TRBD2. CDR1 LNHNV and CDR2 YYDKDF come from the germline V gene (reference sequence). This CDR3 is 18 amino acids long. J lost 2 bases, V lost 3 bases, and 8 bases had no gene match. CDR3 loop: CATSRGLAGGPAYNEQFF. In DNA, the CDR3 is TGTGCCACCAGCAGGGGGCTAGCGGGAGGGCCCGCCTACAATGAGCAGTTCTTC.

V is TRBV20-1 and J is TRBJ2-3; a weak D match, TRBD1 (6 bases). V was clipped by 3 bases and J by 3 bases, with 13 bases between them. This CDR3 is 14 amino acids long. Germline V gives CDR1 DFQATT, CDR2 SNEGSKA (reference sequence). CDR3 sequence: CSASSRGITDTQYF. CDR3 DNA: TGCAGTGCTAGTTCCAGGGGAATAACAGATACGCAGTATTTT.

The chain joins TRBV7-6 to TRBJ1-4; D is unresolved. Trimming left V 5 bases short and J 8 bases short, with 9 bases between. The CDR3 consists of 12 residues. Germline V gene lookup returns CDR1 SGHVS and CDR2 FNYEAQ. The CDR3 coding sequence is TGTGCCAGCAGCCCCCCGGGGGAAAAACTGTTTTTT. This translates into CASSPPGEKLFF.

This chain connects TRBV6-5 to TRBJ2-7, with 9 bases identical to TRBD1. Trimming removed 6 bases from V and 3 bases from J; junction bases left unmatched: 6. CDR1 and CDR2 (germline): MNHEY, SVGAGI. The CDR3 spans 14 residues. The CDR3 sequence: CASSNGQGYYEQYF. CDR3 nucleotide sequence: TGTGCCAGCAGCAACGGACAGGGGTACTACGAGCAGTACTTC.

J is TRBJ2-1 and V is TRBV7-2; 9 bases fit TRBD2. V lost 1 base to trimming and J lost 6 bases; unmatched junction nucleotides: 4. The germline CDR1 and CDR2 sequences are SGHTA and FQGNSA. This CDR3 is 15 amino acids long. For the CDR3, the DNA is TGTGCCAGCAGCTTAGATAGCGGGAGCTTCAATGAGCAGTTCTTC. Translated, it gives CASSLDSGSFNEQFF.

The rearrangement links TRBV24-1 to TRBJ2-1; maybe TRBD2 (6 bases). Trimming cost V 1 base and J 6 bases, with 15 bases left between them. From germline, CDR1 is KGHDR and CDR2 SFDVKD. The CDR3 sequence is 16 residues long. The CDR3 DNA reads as TGTGCCACCAGTGATTTCGGGGTAGCGGCCCCCAATGAGCAGTTCTTC. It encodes CATSDFGVAAPNEQFF.

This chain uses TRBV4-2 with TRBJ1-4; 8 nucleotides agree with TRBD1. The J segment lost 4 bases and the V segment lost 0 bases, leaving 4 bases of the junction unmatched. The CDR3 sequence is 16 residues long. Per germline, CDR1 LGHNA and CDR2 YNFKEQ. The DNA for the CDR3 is TGTGCCAGCAGCCAAGATCGAGACAGGGGTAATGAAAAACTGTTTTTT. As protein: CASSQDRDRGNEKLFF.

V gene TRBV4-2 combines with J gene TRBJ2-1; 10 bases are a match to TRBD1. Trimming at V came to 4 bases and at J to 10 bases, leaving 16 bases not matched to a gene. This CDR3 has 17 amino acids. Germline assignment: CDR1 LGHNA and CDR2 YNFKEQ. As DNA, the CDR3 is TGTGCCAGCAGCCTCGAACCCTACGGACAGGGGGTCGGGGAGCAGTTCTTC. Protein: CASSLEPYGQGVGEQFF.

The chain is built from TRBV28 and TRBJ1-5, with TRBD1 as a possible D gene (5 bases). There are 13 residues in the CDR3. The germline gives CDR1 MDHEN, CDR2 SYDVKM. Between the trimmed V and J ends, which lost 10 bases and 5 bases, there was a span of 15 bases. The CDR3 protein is CATRGGAYQPQHF. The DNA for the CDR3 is TGTGCCACACGAGGAGGGGCGTATCAGCCCCAGCATTTT.